This T cell receptor (beta chain) was observed in a study of T cell responses to AZD1222 COVID-19 vaccine. This CDR3 region has 16 residues. Per the germline V gene, CDR1 is MNHNY and CDR2 is SVGAGI (reference sequence). Germline trimming cut 6 bases from V and 8 bases from J; bases unmatched to any gene: 9. TCRdb's table, derived via immunoSEQ multiplex PCR, lists solely in-frame clones and lacks some. Of roughly 100,000 clones in the sample, 70% to 90% are singletons; the top ten hold 13%. This specimen was peripheral blood, taken on day 0 of AZD1222 vaccination. The clonotype originates from an adult in good health. The genes are TRBV6-6 and TRBJ1-6, with TRBD1 identical over 11 bases. The CDR3 spells CASRGQGAVMDSPLHF. CDR3 sequence (DNA): TGTGCCAGCAGAGGACAGGGGGCTGTTATGGATTCACCCCTCCACTTT.